This T cell receptor beta chain originates from a study of blood T cell repertoires in COVID-19. Germline V gene sequence: CDR1 SGHNT, CDR2 YYREEE (reference sequence). Trimming cost V 3 bases and J 4 bases; bases outside gene matches: 6. The CDR3 loop spans 16 amino acids. This table comes from immunoSEQ multiplex PCR, and its TCRdb copy is limited to in-frame clones, with some not included. The sample carries approximately 140,000 clones, roughly 82% recorded once. The chain employs TRBV5-4 and TRBJ1-4; TRBD1 aligns across 10 bases. Sequenced: peripheral blood. This receptor was taken from an older man with acute or convalescent COVID-19. The CDR3 sequence: CASSWGGQGVNEKLFF. The CDR3 DNA reads as TGTGCCAGCAGCTGGGGCGGACAGGGGGTTAATGAAAAACTGTTTTTT.